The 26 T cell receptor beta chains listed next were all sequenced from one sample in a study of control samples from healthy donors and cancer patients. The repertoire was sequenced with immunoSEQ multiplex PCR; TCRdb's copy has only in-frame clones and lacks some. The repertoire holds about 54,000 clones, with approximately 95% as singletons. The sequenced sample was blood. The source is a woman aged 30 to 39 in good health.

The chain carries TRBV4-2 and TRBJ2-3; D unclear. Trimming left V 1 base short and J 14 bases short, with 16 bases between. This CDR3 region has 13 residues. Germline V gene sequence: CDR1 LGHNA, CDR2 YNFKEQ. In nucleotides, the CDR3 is TGTGCCAGCAGCCAAGGTGATGGAGTCCCCCCGTATTTT. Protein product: CASSQGDGVPPYF.

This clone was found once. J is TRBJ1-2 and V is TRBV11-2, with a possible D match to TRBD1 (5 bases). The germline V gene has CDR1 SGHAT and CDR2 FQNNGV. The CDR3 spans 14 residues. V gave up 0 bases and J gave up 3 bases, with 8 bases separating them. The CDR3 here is CASSLEGRHYGYTF. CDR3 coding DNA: TGTGCCAGCAGCTTAGAGGGACGGCACTATGGCTACACCTTC.

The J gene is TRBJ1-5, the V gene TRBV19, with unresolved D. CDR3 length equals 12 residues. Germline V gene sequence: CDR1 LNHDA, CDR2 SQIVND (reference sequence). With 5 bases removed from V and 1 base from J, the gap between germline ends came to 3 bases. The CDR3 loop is CASSLSNQPQHF. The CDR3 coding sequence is TGTGCCAGTAGTTTGAGCAATCAGCCCCAGCATTTT.

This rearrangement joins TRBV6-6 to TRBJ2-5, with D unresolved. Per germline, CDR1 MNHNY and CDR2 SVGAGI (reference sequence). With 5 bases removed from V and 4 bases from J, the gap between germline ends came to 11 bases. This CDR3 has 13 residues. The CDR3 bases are TGTGCCAGCAGTAATCCAAACAGAGAGACCCAGTACTTC. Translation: CASSNPNRETQYF.

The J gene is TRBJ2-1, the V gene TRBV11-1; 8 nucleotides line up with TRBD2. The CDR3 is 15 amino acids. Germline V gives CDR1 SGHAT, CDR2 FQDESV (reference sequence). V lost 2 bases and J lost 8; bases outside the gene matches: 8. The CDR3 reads CASSLSGREEDEQFF. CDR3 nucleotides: TGTGCCAGCAGCTTAAGCGGGCGGGAGGAGGATGAGCAGTTCTTC.

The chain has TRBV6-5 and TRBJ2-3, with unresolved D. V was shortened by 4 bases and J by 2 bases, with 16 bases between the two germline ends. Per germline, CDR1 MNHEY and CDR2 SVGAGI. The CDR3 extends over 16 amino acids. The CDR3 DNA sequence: TGTGCCAGCAGTTCCACGGACCGACTGGTCACAGATACGCAGTATTTT. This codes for CASSSTDRLVTDTQYF.

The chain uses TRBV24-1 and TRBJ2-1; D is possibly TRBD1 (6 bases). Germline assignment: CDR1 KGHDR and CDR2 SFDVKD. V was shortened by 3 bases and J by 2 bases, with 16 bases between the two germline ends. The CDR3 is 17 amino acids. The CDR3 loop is CATSDGEYREPYNEQFF. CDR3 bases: TGTGCCACCAGTGATGGGGAGTACAGGGAACCCTACAATGAGCAGTTCTTC.

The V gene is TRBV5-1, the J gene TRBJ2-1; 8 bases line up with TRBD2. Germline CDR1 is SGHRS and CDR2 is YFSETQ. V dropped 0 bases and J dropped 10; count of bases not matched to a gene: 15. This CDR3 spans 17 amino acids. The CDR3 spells CASSLAAAGGRVQEQFF. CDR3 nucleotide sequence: TGCGCCAGCAGCTTGGCCGCGGCGGGAGGACGAGTACAAGAGCAGTTCTTC.

The CDR3 DNA follows: TGTGCCAGCAGCCTCAGAGACCCGACCTACGAGCAGTACTTC. It encodes CASSLRDPTYEQYF. The rearrangement uses TRBV27 and TRBJ2-7; D uncertain. This CDR3 is 14 amino acids long. V dropped 6 bases and J dropped 2 bases, with 14 bases sitting between them. The germline V gene encodes CDR1 MNHEY and CDR2 SMNVEV (reference sequence).

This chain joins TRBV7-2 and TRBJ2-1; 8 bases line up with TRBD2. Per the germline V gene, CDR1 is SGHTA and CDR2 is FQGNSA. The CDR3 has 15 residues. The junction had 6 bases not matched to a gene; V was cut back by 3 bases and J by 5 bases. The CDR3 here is CASSFIGRGNNEQFF. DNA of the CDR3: TGTGCCAGCAGCTTTATCGGGAGGGGAAACAATGAGCAGTTCTTC.

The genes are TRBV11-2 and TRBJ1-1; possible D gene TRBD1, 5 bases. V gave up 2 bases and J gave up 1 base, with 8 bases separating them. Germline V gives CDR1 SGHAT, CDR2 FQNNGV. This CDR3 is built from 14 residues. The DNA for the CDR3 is TGTGCCAGCAGCTTAAAGGGGCGGAACACTGAAGCTTTCTTT. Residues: CASSLKGRNTEAFF.

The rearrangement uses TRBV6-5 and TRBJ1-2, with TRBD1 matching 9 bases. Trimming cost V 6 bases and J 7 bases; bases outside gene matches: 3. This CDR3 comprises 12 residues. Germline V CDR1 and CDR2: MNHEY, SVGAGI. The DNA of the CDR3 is TGTGCCAGCAGCACAGGGGGCGTTGGCTACACCTTC. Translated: CASSTGGVGYTF.

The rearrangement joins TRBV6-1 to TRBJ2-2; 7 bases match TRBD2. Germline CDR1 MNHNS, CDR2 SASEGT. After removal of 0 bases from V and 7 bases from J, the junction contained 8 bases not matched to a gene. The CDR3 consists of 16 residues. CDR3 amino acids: CASSEAVAGGSGELFF. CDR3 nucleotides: TGTGCCAGCAGTGAAGCGGTAGCGGGCGGGAGCGGGGAGCTGTTTTTT.

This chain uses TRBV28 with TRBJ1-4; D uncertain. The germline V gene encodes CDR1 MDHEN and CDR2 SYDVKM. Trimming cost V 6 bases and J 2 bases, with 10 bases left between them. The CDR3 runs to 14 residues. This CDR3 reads CASSPYLTNEKLFF. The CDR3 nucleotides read TGTGCCAGCAGCCCCTACCTGACTAATGAAAAACTGTTTTTT.

The CDR3 bases are TGTGCCTGGAGTGTAGTGGGAGCCCCACAAGAGACCCAGTACTTC. Translating it yields CAWSVVGAPQETQYF. This chain links TRBV30 with TRBJ2-5, with TRBD2 as a possible D gene (5 bases). The CDR3 has 15 amino acids. Trimming took 0 bases from V and 2 from J, leaving 13 bases between them. Germline V lookup: CDR1 GTSNPN, CDR2 SVGIG (reference sequence).

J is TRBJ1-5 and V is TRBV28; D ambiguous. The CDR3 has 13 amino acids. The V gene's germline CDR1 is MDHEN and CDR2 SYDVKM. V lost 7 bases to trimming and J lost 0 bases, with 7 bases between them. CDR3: CASTRYSNQPQHF. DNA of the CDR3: TGTGCCAGCACCCGGTATAGCAATCAGCCCCAGCATTTT.

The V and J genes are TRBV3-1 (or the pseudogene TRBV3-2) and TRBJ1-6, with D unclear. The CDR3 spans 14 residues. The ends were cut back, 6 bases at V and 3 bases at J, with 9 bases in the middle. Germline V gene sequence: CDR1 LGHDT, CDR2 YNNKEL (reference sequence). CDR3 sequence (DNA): TGTGCCAGCAGTCGGGCGGGCTATAATTCACCCCTCCACTTT. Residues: CASSRAGYNSPLHF.

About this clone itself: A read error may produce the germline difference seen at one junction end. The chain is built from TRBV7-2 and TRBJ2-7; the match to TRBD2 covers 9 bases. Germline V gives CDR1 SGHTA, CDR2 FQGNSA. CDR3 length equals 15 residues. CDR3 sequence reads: CANSLNSGSFDEQYF. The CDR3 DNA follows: TGTGCCAACAGCTTAAATAGCGGGAGCTTCGACGAGCAGTACTTC. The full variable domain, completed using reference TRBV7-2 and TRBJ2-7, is GAGVSQSPSNKVTEKGKDVELRCDPISGHTALYWYRQSLGQGLEFLIYFQGNSAPDKSGLPSDRFSAERTGGSVSTLTIQRTQQEDSAVYLCANSLNSGSFDEQYFGPGTRLTVT.

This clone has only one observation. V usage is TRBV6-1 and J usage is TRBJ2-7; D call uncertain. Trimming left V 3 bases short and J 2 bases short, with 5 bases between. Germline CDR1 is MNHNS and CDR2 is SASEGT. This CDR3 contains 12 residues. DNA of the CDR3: TGTGCCAGCAGTGAGGTCACCTACGAGCAGTACTTC. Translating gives CASSEVTYEQYF.

The CDR3 loop is CASNLAGAPTDTQYF. The CDR3 DNA reads TGTGCCAGCAACTTAGCGGGGGCCCCCACAGATACGCAGTATTTT. The chain is built from TRBV6-5 and TRBJ2-3, with 9 bases lining up with TRBD2. Germline CDR1 is MNHEY and CDR2 is SVGAGI. This CDR3 has 15 amino acids. V trimming: 7 bases; J trimming: 2 bases; junction bases outside the gene matches: 7.

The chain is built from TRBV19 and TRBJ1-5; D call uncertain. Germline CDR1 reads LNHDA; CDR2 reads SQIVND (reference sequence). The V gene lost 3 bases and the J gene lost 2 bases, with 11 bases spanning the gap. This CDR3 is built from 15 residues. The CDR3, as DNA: TGTGCCAGTAGTATTGAGGGTTTTGGCAATCAGCCCCAGCATTTT. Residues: CASSIEGFGNQPQHF.

CDR3 loop: CASSLRRQHF. In DNA, the CDR3 is TGTGCCAGCAGCTTACGACGGCAGCATTTT. The chain links TRBV7-3 to TRBJ1-5; D uncertain. Germline values: CDR1 SGHTA, CDR2 FQGTGA. The CDR3 contains 10 residues. Trimming removed 2 bases from V and 13 bases from J, with 6 bases in between.

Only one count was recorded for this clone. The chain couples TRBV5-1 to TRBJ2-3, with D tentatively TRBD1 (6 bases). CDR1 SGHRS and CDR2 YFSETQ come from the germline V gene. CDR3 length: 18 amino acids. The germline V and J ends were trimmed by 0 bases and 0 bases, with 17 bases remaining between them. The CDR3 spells CASSLAGRRQASTDTQYF. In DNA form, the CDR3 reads TGCGCCAGCAGCTTGGCCGGTCGGAGACAGGCGAGCACAGATACGCAGTATTTT.

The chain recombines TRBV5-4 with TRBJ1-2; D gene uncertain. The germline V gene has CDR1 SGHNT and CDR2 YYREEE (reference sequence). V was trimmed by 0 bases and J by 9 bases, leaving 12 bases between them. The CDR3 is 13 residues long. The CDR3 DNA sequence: TGTGCCAGCAGCTTGGCCACAATAGAGCGCTACACCTTC. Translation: CASSLATIERYTF.

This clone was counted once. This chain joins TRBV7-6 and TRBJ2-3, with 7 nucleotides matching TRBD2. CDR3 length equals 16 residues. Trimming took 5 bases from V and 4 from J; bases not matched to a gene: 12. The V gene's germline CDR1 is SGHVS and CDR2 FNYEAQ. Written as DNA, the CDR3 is TGTGCCAGCAGCCCCCGGGACTACCCTCCGGCAGATACGCAGTATTTT. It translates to CASSPRDYPPADTQYF.

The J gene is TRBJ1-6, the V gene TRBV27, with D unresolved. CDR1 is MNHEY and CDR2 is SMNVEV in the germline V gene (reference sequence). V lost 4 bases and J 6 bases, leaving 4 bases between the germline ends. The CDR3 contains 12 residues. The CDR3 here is CASSSPNSPLHF. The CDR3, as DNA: TGTGCCAGCAGTTCACCTAATTCACCCCTCCACTTT.